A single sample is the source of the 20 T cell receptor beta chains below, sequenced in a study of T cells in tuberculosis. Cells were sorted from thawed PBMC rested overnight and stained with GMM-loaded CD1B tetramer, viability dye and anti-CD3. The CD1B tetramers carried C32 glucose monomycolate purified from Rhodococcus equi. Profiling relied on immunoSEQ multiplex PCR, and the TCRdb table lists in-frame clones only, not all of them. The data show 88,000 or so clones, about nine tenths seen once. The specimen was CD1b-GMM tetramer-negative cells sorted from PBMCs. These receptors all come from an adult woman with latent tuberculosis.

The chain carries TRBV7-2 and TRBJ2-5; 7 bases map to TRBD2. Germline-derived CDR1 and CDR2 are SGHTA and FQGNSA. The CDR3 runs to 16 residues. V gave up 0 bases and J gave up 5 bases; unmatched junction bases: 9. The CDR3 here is CASSLAGTVGGETQYF. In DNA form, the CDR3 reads TGTGCCAGCAGCTTAGCGGGGACCGTCGGGGGGGAGACCCAGTACTTC.

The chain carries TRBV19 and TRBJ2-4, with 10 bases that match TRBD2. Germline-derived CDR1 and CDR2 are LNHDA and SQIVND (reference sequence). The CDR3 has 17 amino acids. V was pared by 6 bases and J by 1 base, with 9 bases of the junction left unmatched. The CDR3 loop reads CASSGRAGGLAKNIQYF. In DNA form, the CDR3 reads TGTGCCAGTAGCGGCCGAGCGGGGGGGCTTGCCAAAAACATTCAGTACTTC.

The CDR3 nucleotides read TGTGCCAGCAGGGCCGGGACAGGGGACGAGCAGTACGTC. Encoded protein: CASRAGTGDEQYV. The V and J genes are TRBV6-5 and TRBJ2-7; 10 bases are shared with TRBD1. Germline CDR1 MNHEY, CDR2 SVGAGI. CDR3 length: 13 residues. V lost 6 bases to trimming and J lost 5 bases; unmatched junction nucleotides: 4.

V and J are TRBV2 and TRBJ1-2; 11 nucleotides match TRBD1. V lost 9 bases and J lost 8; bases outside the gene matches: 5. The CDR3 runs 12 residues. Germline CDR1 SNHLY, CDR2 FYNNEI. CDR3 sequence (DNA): TGTGCCAGTAAGGGACAGGGGGGCGGCTACACCTTC. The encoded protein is CASKGQGGGYTF.

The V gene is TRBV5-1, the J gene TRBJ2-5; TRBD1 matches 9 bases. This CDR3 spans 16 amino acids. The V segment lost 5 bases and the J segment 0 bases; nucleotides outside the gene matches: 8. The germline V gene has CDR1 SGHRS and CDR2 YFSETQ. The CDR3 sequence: CASRGGQGPYQETQYF. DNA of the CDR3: TGCGCCAGCAGGGGGGGACAGGGACCGTACCAAGAGACCCAGTACTTC.

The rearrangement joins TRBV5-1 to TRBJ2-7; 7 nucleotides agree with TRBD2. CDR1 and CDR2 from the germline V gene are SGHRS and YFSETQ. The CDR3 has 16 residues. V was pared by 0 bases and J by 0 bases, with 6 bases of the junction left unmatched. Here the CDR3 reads CASSLDDASGSYEQYF. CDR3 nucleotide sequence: TGCGCCAGCAGCTTGGACGACGCTAGCGGCTCCTACGAGCAGTACTTC.

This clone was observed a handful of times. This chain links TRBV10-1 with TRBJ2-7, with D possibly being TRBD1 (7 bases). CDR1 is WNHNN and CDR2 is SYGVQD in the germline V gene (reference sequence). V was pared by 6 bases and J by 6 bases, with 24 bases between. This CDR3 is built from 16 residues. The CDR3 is CASRIPRDSGEVEQYV. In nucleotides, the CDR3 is TGCGCCAGCAGGATCCCGAGGGACAGTGGGGAGGTCGAGCAGTACGTC.

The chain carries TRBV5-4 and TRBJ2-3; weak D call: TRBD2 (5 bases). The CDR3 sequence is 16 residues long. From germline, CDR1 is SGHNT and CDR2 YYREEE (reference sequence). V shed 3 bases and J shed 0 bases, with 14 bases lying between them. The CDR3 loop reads CASSSIGRFSTDTQYF. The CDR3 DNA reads TGTGCCAGCAGCTCGATTGGGAGATTTAGCACAGATACGCAGTATTTT.

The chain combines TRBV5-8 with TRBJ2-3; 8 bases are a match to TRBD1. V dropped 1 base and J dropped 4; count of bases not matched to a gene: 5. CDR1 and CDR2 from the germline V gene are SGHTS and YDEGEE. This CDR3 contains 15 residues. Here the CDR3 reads CASSLRDRGADTQYF. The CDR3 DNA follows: TGTGCCAGCAGCTTGCGAGACAGGGGAGCAGATACGCAGTATTTT.

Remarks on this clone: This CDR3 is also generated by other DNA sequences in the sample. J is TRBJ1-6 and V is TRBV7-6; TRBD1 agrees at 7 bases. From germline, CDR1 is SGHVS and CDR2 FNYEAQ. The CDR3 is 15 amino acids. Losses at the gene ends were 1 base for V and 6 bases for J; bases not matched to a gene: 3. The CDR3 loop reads CASSLGTGSNSPLHF. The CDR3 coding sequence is TGTGCCAGCAGCTTAGGGACAGGTTCTAATTCACCCCTCCACTTT.

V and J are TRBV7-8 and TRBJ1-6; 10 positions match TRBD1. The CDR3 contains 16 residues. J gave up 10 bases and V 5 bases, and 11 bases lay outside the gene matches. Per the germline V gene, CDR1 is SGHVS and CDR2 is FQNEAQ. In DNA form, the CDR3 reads TGTGCCAGCAGCCAGACGAGCGGGACAGGGGACTCACCCCTCCACTTT. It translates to CASSQTSGTGDSPLHF.

CDR3 nucleotide sequence: TGTGCCAGCAGCTTCGGGGGGGCGGGTAATGAAAAACTGTTTTTT. Translated, it gives CASSFGGAGNEKLFF. The rearrangement joins TRBV12-1 to TRBJ1-4. TRBV12-1 is shown as a pseudogene. There are 15 residues in the CDR3.

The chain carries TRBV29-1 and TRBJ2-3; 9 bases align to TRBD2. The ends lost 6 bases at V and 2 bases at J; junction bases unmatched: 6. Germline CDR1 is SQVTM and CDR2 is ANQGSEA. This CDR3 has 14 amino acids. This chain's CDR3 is CSVGGGGFTDTQYF. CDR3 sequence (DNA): TGCAGCGTGGGCGGGGGGGGATTCACAGATACGCAGTATTTT.

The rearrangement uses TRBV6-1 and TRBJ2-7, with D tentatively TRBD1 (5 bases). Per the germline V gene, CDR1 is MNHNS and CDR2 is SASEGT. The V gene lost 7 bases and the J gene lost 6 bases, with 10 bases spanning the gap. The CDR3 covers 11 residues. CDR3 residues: CASTGILEQYF. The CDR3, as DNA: TGTGCCAGCACAGGGATCCTCGAGCAGTACTTC.

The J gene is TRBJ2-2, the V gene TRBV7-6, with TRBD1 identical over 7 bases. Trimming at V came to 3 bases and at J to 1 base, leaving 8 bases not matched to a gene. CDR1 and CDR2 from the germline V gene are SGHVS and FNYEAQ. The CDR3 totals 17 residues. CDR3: CASSFPGTEVNTGELFF. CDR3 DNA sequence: TGTGCCAGCAGCTTCCCCGGGACAGAGGTGAACACCGGGGAGCTGTTTTTT.

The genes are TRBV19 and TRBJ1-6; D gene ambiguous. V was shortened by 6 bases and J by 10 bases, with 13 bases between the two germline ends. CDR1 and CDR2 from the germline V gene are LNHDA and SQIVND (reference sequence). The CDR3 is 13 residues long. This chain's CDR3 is CASRRRGGSPLHF. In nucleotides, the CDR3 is TGTGCCAGTAGGCGACGGGGTGGGTCACCCCTCCACTTT.

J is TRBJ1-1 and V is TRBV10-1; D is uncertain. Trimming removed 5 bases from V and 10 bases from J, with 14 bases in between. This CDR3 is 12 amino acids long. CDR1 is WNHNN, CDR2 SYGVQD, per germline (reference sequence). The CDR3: CASSLEGPGAFF. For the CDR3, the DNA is TGCGCCAGCAGTTTGGAGGGCCCGGGAGCTTTCTTT.

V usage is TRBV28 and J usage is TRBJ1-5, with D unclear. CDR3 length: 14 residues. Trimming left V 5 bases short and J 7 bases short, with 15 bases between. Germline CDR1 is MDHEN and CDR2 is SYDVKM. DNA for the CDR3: TGTGCCAGCAGTGAGAGGGCTGGCTGGCAGCCCCAGCATTTT. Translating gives CASSERAGWQPQHF.

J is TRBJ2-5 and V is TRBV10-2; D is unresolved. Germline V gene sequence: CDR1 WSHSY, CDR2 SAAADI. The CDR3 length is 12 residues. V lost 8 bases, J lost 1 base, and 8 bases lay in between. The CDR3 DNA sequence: TGCGCCAGCCTCGACTCCCAAGAGACCCAGTACTTC. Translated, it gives CASLDSQETQYF.

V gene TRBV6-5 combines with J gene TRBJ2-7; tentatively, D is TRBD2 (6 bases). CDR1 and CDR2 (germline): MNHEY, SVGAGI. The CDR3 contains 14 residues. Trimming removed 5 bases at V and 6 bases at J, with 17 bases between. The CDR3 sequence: CASSPLRGGIEQYF. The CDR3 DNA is TGTGCCAGCAGTCCACTACGAGGAGGGATCGAGCAGTACTTC.